This TCR beta chain was observed in a study of T cells in Graves' hyperthyroidism and ophthalmopathy. This clonotype was observed many times. What it recognizes is unknown. RNA transcripts were the template for amplifying TCR beta CDR3 regions. Researchers ran a first-round RT-PCR on the TCR CDR3 using the HTBI primer set. One entry per CDR3 protein results from TCRdb running MiXCR on the multiplex PCR reads. The sample contains more than 600,000 distinct CDR3 sequences, about 15% of which appear only once. Hyperthyroidism was newly diagnosed in patients aged 18 to 65 (duration under 2 months). Criteria for exclusion of patients were uncontrolled infection, other autoimmune disease, pregnancy or lactation. This CDR3 region has 16 residues. Germline assignment: CDR1 SGHTA and CDR2 FQGTGA. The J segment lost 4 bases and the V segment lost 2 bases, leaving 6 bases of the junction unmatched. Study-wide findings and caveats: Most thyroid clonotypes expanded above 0.001 were also detected in blood.

Sequencing used blood. This clonotype was sampled from a man aged 18 to 30 with Graves' hyperthyroidism. This chain connects TRBV7-3 to TRBJ2-2; 8 bases are a match to TRBD2. The CDR3 sequence: CASSLLPAGGTGELFF. CDR3 nucleotides: TGTGCCAGCAGCTTACTTCCGGCGGGAGGCACCGGGGAGCTGTTTTTT.